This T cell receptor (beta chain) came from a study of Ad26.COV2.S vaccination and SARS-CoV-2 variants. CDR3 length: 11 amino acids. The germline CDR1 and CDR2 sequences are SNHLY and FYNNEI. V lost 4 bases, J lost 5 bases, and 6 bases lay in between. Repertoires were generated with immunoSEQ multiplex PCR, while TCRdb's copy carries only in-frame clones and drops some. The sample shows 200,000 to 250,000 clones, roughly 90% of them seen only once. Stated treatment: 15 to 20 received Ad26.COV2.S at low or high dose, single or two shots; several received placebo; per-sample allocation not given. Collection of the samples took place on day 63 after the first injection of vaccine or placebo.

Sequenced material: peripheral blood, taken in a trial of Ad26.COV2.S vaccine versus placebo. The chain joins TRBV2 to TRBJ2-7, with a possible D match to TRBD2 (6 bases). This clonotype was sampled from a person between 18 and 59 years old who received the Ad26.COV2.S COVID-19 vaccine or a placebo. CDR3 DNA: TGTGCCAGCAGTGCGGGGGACGAGCAGTACTTC. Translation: CASSAGDEQYF. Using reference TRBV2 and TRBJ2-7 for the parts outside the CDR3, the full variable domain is EPEVTQTPSHQVTQMGQEVILRCVPISNHLYFYWYRQILGQKVEFLVSFYNNEISEKSEIFDDQFSVERPDGSNFTLKIRSTKLEDSAMYFCASSAGDEQYFGPGTRLTVT.